The 30 T cell receptor beta chains listed next were all sequenced from one sample in a study of blood T cell repertoires in COVID-19. Clones were read by immunoSEQ multiplex PCR, and TCRdb kept only the in-frame ones, dropping some. This table holds about 87,000 clones, under 85% found once. Source material: peripheral blood. The receptors come from a woman of 80 years or more with COVID-19, enrolled during active disease.

This chain uses TRBV7-2 with TRBJ2-1; the match to TRBD2 covers 9 bases. The CDR3 extends over 16 amino acids. CDR1 and CDR2 from the germline V gene are SGHTA and FQGNSA. V lost 1 base and J lost 2; bases outside the gene matches: 3. CDR3 sequence reads: CASSLGRGGTYNEQFF. The CDR3 DNA reads as TGTGCCAGCAGCTTAGGGCGGGGGGGCACCTACAATGAGCAGTTCTTC.

The chain couples TRBV18 to TRBJ1-3, with 9 bases matching TRBD1. The length of the CDR3 is 16 residues. The junction had 6 bases not matched to a gene; V was cut back by 4 bases and J by 2 bases. Germline V gives CDR1 KGHSH, CDR2 LQKENI. The CDR3 nucleotides read TGTGCCAGCTCACGAAACAGGGGGCTAGCTGGAAACACCATATATTTT. It encodes CASSRNRGLAGNTIYF.

The J gene is TRBJ2-7, the V gene TRBV18; 11 nucleotides match TRBD2. CDR3 length: 17 residues. The junction had 5 bases not matched to a gene; V was cut back by 1 base and J by 0 bases. Germline assignment: CDR1 KGHSH and CDR2 LQKENI. The CDR3 protein is CASSPLAGGHSSYEQYF. In DNA, the CDR3 is TGTGCCAGCTCACCACTAGCGGGGGGGCATAGCTCCTACGAGCAGTACTTC.

This clone has more than one count but fewer than ten. V usage is TRBV21-1 and J usage is TRBJ1-3; TRBD1 was called by the table and not checked on the DNA. TRBV21-1 is a pseudogene locus. This CDR3 is built from 15 residues. The DNA for the CDR3 is TGTGCCAGCACCTCCCTAGGGCAGGGGGCAGACACCATATATTTT. Residues: CASTSLGQGADTIYF.

The V and J genes are TRBV14 and TRBJ2-1; the D gene is possibly TRBD2 (6 bases). Germline CDR1 and CDR2: SGHDN and FVKESK. V lost 4 bases, J lost 6 bases, and 22 bases lay in between. There are 17 residues in the CDR3. CDR3 DNA sequence: TGTGCCAGCAGCCTCCACGTGGGGGACTGGGGATTCAATGAGCAGTTCTTC. Translating gives CASSLHVGDWGFNEQFF.

The rearrangement uses TRBV27 and TRBJ1-2; the D gene is possibly TRBD1 (5 bases). V lost 8 bases, J lost 4 bases, and 17 bases lay in between. Germline CDR1 MNHEY, CDR2 SMNVEV (reference sequence). The length of the CDR3 is 14 residues. The CDR3 reads CASGDSAAGYGYTF. The CDR3, as DNA: TGTGCCAGCGGGGACTCGGCGGCGGGCTATGGCTACACCTTC.

V and J are TRBV19 and TRBJ2-3, with D hard to call. The V and J ends lost 6 bases and 0 bases respectively, with 10 bases between them. CDR1 and CDR2 from the germline V gene are LNHDA and SQIVND (reference sequence). The CDR3 totals 14 residues. The CDR3 sequence: CASSITTSTDTQYF. The CDR3 DNA is TGTGCCAGTAGCATAACTACTAGCACAGATACGCAGTATTTT.

In this sample, this clone turned up a few times. The chain is built from TRBV3-1 (or the pseudogene TRBV3-2) and TRBJ2-2; D remains ambiguous. CDR3 length equals 12 residues. V was shortened by 4 bases and J by 4 bases, with 4 bases between the two germline ends. The germline CDR1 and CDR2 sequences are LGHDT and YNNKEL (reference sequence). CDR3 DNA sequence: TGTGCCAGCAGCCTCAGCACCGGGGAGCTGTTTTTT. As protein: CASSLSTGELFF.

The rearrangement joins TRBV7-9 to TRBJ1-1; D remains unclear. Germline-derived CDR1 and CDR2 are SEHNR and FQNEAQ (reference sequence). This CDR3 spans 15 amino acids. V lost 3 bases, J lost 3 bases, and 14 bases lay in between. CDR3 residues: CASSLHPGSYTEAFF. CDR3 bases: TGTGCCAGCAGCTTGCATCCAGGATCGTACACTGAAGCTTTCTTT.

The chain employs TRBV2 and TRBJ2-3; TRBD2 is a possible D gene (5 bases). The CDR3 loop spans 11 amino acids. The germline V gene encodes CDR1 SNHLY and CDR2 FYNNEI. Trimming took off 6 bases at V and 7 bases at J, with 8 bases between the two ends. CDR3 sequence reads: CASSGVNTQYF. The CDR3 nucleotides read TGTGCCAGCAGCGGGGTTAATACGCAGTATTTT.

The chain uses TRBV21-1 and TRBJ2-7; TRBD2 is the table's D call and was not checked against the DNA. TRBV21-1 corresponds to a pseudogene. The CDR3 runs to 17 residues. The CDR3 DNA is TGTGCCAGCAGCCTAGAGCGAGGGTTTATGAGCTCCTACGAGCAGTACTTC. Translated, it gives CASSLERGFMSSYEQYF.

The chain combines TRBV5-1 with TRBJ2-3; 11 bases are shared with TRBD2. From germline, CDR1 is SGHRS and CDR2 YFSETQ. The CDR3 loop spans 16 amino acids. The V segment lost 4 bases and the J segment 1 base; nucleotides outside the gene matches: 5. CDR3 protein: CASSLPLAGGTDTQYF. The CDR3 region has the DNA TGCGCCAGCAGCCTACCACTAGCGGGAGGCACAGATACGCAGTATTTT.

V is TRBV5-1 and J is TRBJ2-1; 9 bases fit TRBD2. The CDR3 is 16 residues long. V lost 0 bases and J lost 14; bases outside the gene matches: 15. Germline lookup yields CDR1 SGHRS and CDR2 YFSETQ. The CDR3 region is CASSLVLIRFSGRKFF. DNA of the CDR3: TGCGCCAGCAGCTTGGTCCTTATAAGATTTAGCGGGAGAAAGTTCTTC.

The chain has TRBV6-1 and TRBJ1-1; the match to TRBD1 covers 8 bases. The germline V gene has CDR1 MNHNS and CDR2 SASEGT. J gave up 5 bases and V 8 bases, and 13 bases lay outside the gene matches. The CDR3 spans 15 residues. The CDR3 sequence is CASGTGTGRKTEAFF. The CDR3 DNA reads as TGTGCCAGCGGAACCGGGACAGGTAGAAAAACTGAAGCTTTCTTT.

V is TRBV3-1 (or the pseudogene TRBV3-2) and J is TRBJ2-4, with D tentatively TRBD2 (6 bases). Trimming removed 1 base from V and 7 bases from J, with 23 bases in between. Germline CDR1 reads LGHDT; CDR2 reads YNNKEL (reference sequence). The CDR3 loop spans 18 amino acids. CDR3 DNA: TGTGCCAGCAGCCAAGGCTTTTGGAAATTAGGGACTCCCAACATTCAGTACTTC. Amino acids: CASSQGFWKLGTPNIQYF.

The rearrangement links TRBV11-1 to TRBJ2-7; D remains ambiguous. Between the trimmed V and J ends, which lost 6 bases and 0 bases, there was a span of 9 bases. The germline V gene encodes CDR1 SGHAT and CDR2 FQDESV (reference sequence). The CDR3 is 13 amino acids. The CDR3 sequence is CASSFTSSYEQYF. The CDR3 region has the DNA TGTGCCAGCAGTTTCACGAGCTCCTACGAGCAGTACTTC.

The genes are TRBV9 and TRBJ1-2, with 10 bases matching TRBD1. After removal of 4 bases from V and 1 base from J, the junction contained 10 bases not matched to a gene. Germline V gene data show CDR1 as SGDLS and CDR2 as YYNGEE. The CDR3 sequence is 17 residues long. The CDR3 sequence is CASSKTDRGQFNYGYTF. The DNA of the CDR3 is TGTGCCAGCAGCAAGACCGACAGGGGGCAATTTAACTATGGCTACACCTTC. The full variable domain, rest sourced from reference TRBV9 and TRBJ1-2, is DSGVTQTPKHLITATGQRVTLRCSPRSGDLSVYWYQQSLDQGLQFLIQYYNGEERAKGNILERFSAQQFPDLHSELNLSSLELGDSALYFCASSKTDRGQFNYGYTFGSGTRLTVV.

The chain joins TRBV6-5 to TRBJ2-1; D remains unclear. The V gene lost 2 bases and the J gene lost 5 bases, with 10 bases spanning the gap. CDR1 MNHEY and CDR2 SVGAGI come from the germline V gene. The CDR3 runs to 14 residues. Here the CDR3 DNA reads TGTGCCAGCAGTTACGCTCCAGGCAACAATGAGCAGTTCTTC. It encodes CASSYAPGNNEQFF.

The rearrangement uses TRBV19 and TRBJ2-5; 12 bases line up with TRBD2. The CDR3 has 15 residues. V dropped 11 bases and J dropped 5; count of bases not matched to a gene: 12. CDR1 and CDR2 from the germline V gene are LNHDA and SQIVND (reference sequence). The DNA of the CDR3 is TGTGCCTCTAAAAGCGGACTAGCGGGACCGGAGACCCAGTACTTC. Translating it yields CASKSGLAGPETQYF.

There are a few counts of this clone. The gene calls are TRBV5-1 and TRBJ1-4; D is ambiguous. V was cut by 1 base and J by 7 bases, with 8 bases left in between. This CDR3 spans 13 amino acids. Per germline, CDR1 SGHRS and CDR2 YFSETQ. The CDR3 loop reads CASSLFPGEKLFF. The CDR3 region has the DNA TGCGCCAGCAGCTTGTTTCCGGGTGAAAAACTGTTTTTT.

V usage is TRBV19 and J usage is TRBJ2-3; TRBD2 aligns across 11 bases. CDR1 is LNHDA and CDR2 is SQIVND in the germline V gene (reference sequence). The CDR3 consists of 16 residues. With 2 bases clipped from V and 6 bases from J, the junction kept 7 bases outside the gene matches. In nucleotides, the CDR3 is TGTGCCAGTAGTATAATAGCGGGGGGGCCGGGGGATACGCAGTATTTT. It codes for CASSIIAGGPGDTQYF.

The rearrangement uses TRBV7-2 and TRBJ1-6; the D gene is possibly TRBD1 (5 bases). V was shortened by 6 bases and J by 10 bases, with 13 bases between the two germline ends. Per the germline V gene, CDR1 is SGHTA and CDR2 is FQGNSA. This CDR3 is built from 13 residues. The CDR3 nucleotides read TGTGCCAGCAGAGGGGACGGGGGGTCACCCCTCCACTTT. It yields the protein CASRGDGGSPLHF.

The CDR3 loop is CASSGRGAGKLFF. Written as DNA, the CDR3 is TGTGCCAGCAGCGGCAGGGGAGCCGGAAAACTGTTTTTT. This chain links TRBV7-8 with TRBJ1-4, with D tentatively TRBD1 (6 bases). Germline CDR1 reads SGHVS; CDR2 reads FQNEAQ. The CDR3 is made up of 13 amino acids. Trimming shortened V by 5 bases and J by 10 bases, and 14 bases separated the two germline ends.

In nucleotides, the CDR3 is TGTGCCACCAGCAGCAGGGACAGGGGTAACCACGAGCAGTACTTC. It yields the protein CATSSRDRGNHEQYF. The genes are TRBV15 and TRBJ2-7; 10 nucleotides agree with TRBD1. This CDR3 is built from 15 residues. Germline-derived CDR1 and CDR2 are LNHNV and YYDKDF (reference sequence). The ends lost 3 bases at V and 5 bases at J; junction bases unmatched: 7.

The chain carries TRBV9 and TRBJ1-3, with D hard to call. This CDR3 is 14 amino acids long. The V gene lost 3 bases and the J gene lost 0 bases, with 7 bases spanning the gap. Germline CDR1 is SGDLS and CDR2 is YYNGEE. CDR3 in DNA: TGTGCCAGCAGCGGCCCGAGCTCTGGAAACACCATATATTTT. Protein product: CASSGPSSGNTIYF.

This clone appeared a few times. The chain has TRBV27 and TRBJ1-1; no firm D call. CDR1 and CDR2 from the germline V gene are MNHEY and SMNVEV (reference sequence). The V end lost 3 bases, the J end lost 0 bases, and 8 bases lay between the germline ends. The CDR3 has 14 residues. CDR3 DNA sequence: TGTGCCAGCAGTTTCGGGCGGGTGAACACTGAAGCTTTCTTT. It translates to CASSFGRVNTEAFF.

The chain recombines TRBV15 with TRBJ1-5; no clear D. Germline CDR1 and CDR2: LNHNV and YYDKDF (reference sequence). The ends were cut back, 1 base at V and 3 bases at J, with 13 bases in the middle. The CDR3 covers 16 residues. In nucleotides, the CDR3 is TGTGCCACCAGCAGAGCCCCATTGTCCCACAATCAGCCCCAGCATTTT. Translation: CATSRAPLSHNQPQHF.

The rearrangement links TRBV9 to TRBJ2-7; 7 bases are shared with TRBD2. The CDR3 is made up of 13 amino acids. V trimming: 4 bases; J trimming: 6 bases; junction bases outside the gene matches: 7. The germline V gene encodes CDR1 SGDLS and CDR2 YYNGEE. The CDR3 region is CASSNGLVTEQYF. Written as DNA, the CDR3 is TGTGCCAGCAGCAATGGACTAGTGACCGAGCAGTACTTC.

The chain uses TRBV25-1 and TRBJ2-1, with D possibly being TRBD2 (6 bases). There are 14 residues in the CDR3. V lost 2 bases, J lost 4 bases, and 9 bases lay in between. The V gene's germline CDR1 is MGHDK and CDR2 SYGVNS. The DNA of the CDR3 is TGTGCCAGCAGTGAACTGGCGGGGTACAATGAGCAGTTCTTC. This codes for CASSELAGYNEQFF.

The chain joins TRBV7-2 to TRBJ2-5; 11 bases fit TRBD2. The V segment lost 3 bases and the J segment 4 bases; nucleotides outside the gene matches: 1. CDR1 is SGHTA and CDR2 is FQGNSA in the germline V gene. CDR3 length: 14 amino acids. CDR3 nucleotide sequence: TGTGCCAGCAGCTTCGGACTAGCGGGAGAGACCCAGTACTTC. As protein: CASSFGLAGETQYF.